These T cell receptor beta chains were read from a single sample in a study of glioma-infiltrating T cells. Each CDR3 protein is one row after TCRdb ran MiXCR on the multiplex PCR reads. The sample consists of more than 350,000 distinct CDR3 sequences, about 40% of them appearing once. Sequencing was carried out using glioma tissue, nonneoplastic brain tissue, or PBMCs (not recorded which). Receptors originate from a human donor with low-grade glioma or glioblastoma, undergoing nonglioma brain surgery, or in good health (not recorded which). Both conserved end residues are part of each CDR3. D genes are given only for firm matches. Size is omitted from some rows. Given values are once, few, many or a class for expanded clones.

v_call,d_call,j_call,clone_size,cdr3_aa,cdr3_nt
TRBV20-1,TRBD2,TRBJ2-3,.,CSARDAAGTSPDTQYF,TGCAGTGCTAGAGATGCTGCCGGGACTAGCCCAGATACGCAGTATTTT
TRBV6-5,.,TRBJ2-7,.,CASSYIHPYEQYF,TGTGCCAGCAGTTACATACACCCCTACGAGCAGTACTTC
TRBV25-1,TRBD1,TRBJ1-5,.,CASSGTGSRQPQHF,TGTGCCAGCAGCGGGACAGGGAGCCGTCAGCCCCAGCATTTT
TRBV10-3,.,TRBJ1-4,few,CAISDRDGEKLFF,TGTGCCATCAGTGATAGGGATGGGGAAAAACTGTTTTTT
TRBV28,.,TRBJ2-1,.,CASSLTPRSTNEQFF,TGTGCCAGCAGTCTGACACCAAGGAGTACGAATGAGCAGTTCTTC
TRBV7-9,.,TRBJ1-1,.,CASNLASGKTEAFF,TGTGCCAGCAACTTGGCCTCCGGTAAAACTGAAGCTTTCTTT
TRBV5-1,.,TRBJ1-1,.,CASSQEGIRAEAFF,TGCGCCAGCAGCCAGGAGGGGATACGTGCTGAAGCTTTCTTT
TRBV7-2,TRBD1,TRBJ1-4,.,CASSQGQRNQKLFF,TGTGCCAGCAGCCAGGGACAGAGAAATCAAAAACTGTTTTTT
TRBV7-2,.,TRBJ2-1,few,CASSPGTAGLKQFF,TGTGCCAGCAGCCCCGGGACTGCTGGCCTGAAGCAGTTCTTC
TRBV20-1,TRBD2,TRBJ2-5,.,CSIRLAGGSYQETQYF,TGCAGTATAAGACTAGCGGGAGGATCGTACCAAGAGACCCAGTACTTC
TRBV3-1,TRBD2,TRBJ2-4,.,CASNQEAGGPFDIQYF,TGTGCCAGCAACCAAGAGGCGGGAGGGCCTTTTGACATTCAGTACTTC
TRBV27,TRBD2,TRBJ2-7,few,CASRSALAGGLLYEQYF,TGTGCCAGCAGATCAGCGCTAGCGGGAGGGCTCCTCTACGAGCAGTACTTC
TRBV7-8,.,TRBJ1-1,.,CASSSTGSRNTEAFF,TGTGCCAGCAGCTCAACAGGGTCGAGAAACACTGAAGCTTTCTTT
TRBV10-3,.,TRBJ1-1,.,CAISVRHSTNTEAFF,TGTGCCATCAGTGTAAGGCACTCAACGAACACTGAAGCTTTCTTT
TRBV20-1,.,TRBJ2-5,.,CSAVGGTEETQYF,TGCAGTGCTGTGGGGGGTACGGAAGAGACCCAGTACTTC
TRBV28,.,TRBJ2-7,.,CASSSLTFYEQYF,TGTGCCAGCAGTTCACTCACATTCTACGAGCAGTACTTC
TRBV20-1,.,TRBJ1-3,once,CNARGPSMGNTIYF,TGCAATGCTAGAGGCCCCTCTATGGGAAACACCATATATTTT
TRBV27,.,TRBJ2-2,many,CASSYGGPGELFF,TGTGCCAGCAGCTACGGGGGGCCCGGGGAGCTGTTTTTT
TRBV20-1,.,TRBJ2-7,.,CSAPDRGAEQYF,TGCAGTGCTCCCGATCGCGGAGCCGAGCAGTACTTC
TRBV5-1,.,TRBJ1-5,.,CASSLESRGGPQHF,TGCGCCAGCAGCTTGGAGAGTCGGGGAGGGCCCCAGCATTTT
TRBV27,.,TRBJ2-7,many,CASSLGPSYEQYF,TGTGCCAGCAGTTTGGGGCCCTCCTACGAGCAGTACTTC
TRBV7-6,.,TRBJ1-2,.,CASSPYREANYGYSF,TGTGCTAGCAGCCCCTATAGGGAAGCTAACTATGGCTACTCCTTC
TRBV28,.,TRBJ2-2,many,CASSTTFSTGELFF,TGTGCCAGCAGTACCACGTTCAGCACCGGGGAGCTGTTTTTT
TRBV20-1,.,TRBJ2-2,.,CSALGVATANTGELFF,TGCAGTGCTCTCGGGGTGGCAACCGCGAACACCGGGGAGCTGTTTTTT
TRBV7-2,.,TRBJ1-1,few,CATHEAGSEAFF,TGTGCCACCCACGAAGCGGGGTCTGAAGCTTTCTTT
TRBV4-1,TRBD1,TRBJ2-1,.,CASSPWPTGQYNEQFF,TGCGCCAGCAGTCCTTGGCCGACGGGACAGTACAATGAGCAGTTCTTC
TRBV7-9,.,TRBJ2-7,.,CASSRDNPYEQYF,TGTGCCAGCAGCCGGGACAACCCCTACGAGCAGTACTTC
TRBV11-1,TRBD2,TRBJ2-1,.,CASSQGLAGGPKFF,TGTGCCAGCAGCCAGGGACTAGCGGGAGGGCCCAAGTTCTTC
TRBV6-2/TRBV6-3,.,TRBJ1-5,many,CASSPGQPGQPQHF,TGTGCCAGCAGCCCCGGACAGCCGGGTCAGCCCCAGCATTTT
TRBV27,.,TRBJ2-2,.,CASLVTSGGNGELFF,TGTGCCAGCCTGGTGACTAGTGGGGGGAACGGGGAGCTGTTTTTT
TRBV4-1,TRBD1,TRBJ1-1,.,CASSQQGGRRAEAFF,TGCGCCAGCAGCCAACAGGGGGGCCGTCGGGCTGAAGCTTTCTTT
TRBV7-2,.,TRBJ1-2,few,CASTRYAENYGYTF,TGTGCCAGCACCCGTTATGCGGAAAACTATGGCTACACCTTC
TRBV28,.,TRBJ2-5,many,CASSLFGTLQETQYF,TGTGCCAGCAGTTTATTCGGGACACTGCAAGAGACCCAGTACTTC
TRBV28,TRBD1,TRBJ2-5,.,CASSYTQGAETQYF,TGTGCCAGCAGCTACACTCAGGGGGCCGAGACCCAGTACTTC
TRBV19,TRBD1,TRBJ1-5,.,CASSSAGTGGQPQHF,TGTGCCAGTAGTTCGGCCGGGACAGGGGGACAGCCCCAGCATTTT
TRBV7-9,TRBD2,TRBJ2-3,few,CASSSGLAGGPGDTQYF,TGTGCCAGCAGCTCCGGACTAGCGGGAGGGCCGGGTGATACGCAGTATTTT
TRBV14,.,TRBJ1-1,.,CASSHSWDGTEAFF,TGTGCCAGCAGCCACTCCTGGGACGGCACTGAAGCTTTCTTT
TRBV28,TRBD2,TRBJ2-1,.,CASSLDAGVNEQFF,TGTGCCAGCAGTTTAGACGCGGGAGTTAATGAGCAGTTCTTC
TRBV27,.,TRBJ1-2,many,CASSSRDGRSYTF,TGTGCCAGCAGTTCCCGGGACGGAAGAAGCTACACCTTC
TRBV7-2,TRBD1,TRBJ1-2,few,CASSPDTGAVRGYTF,TGTGCCAGCAGCCCAGATACAGGGGCCGTGCGTGGCTACACCTTC
TRBV27,.,TRBJ2-5,.,CASSLSVGDWETQYF,TGTGCCAGCAGTTTATCGGTGGGAGACTGGGAGACCCAGTACTTC
TRBV6-1,.,TRBJ2-7,many,CASSARDTYEQYF,TGTGCCAGCAGTGCCCGGGACACCTACGAGCAGTACTTC